Listed below are T cell receptor beta chains from one sample, sequenced in a study of CXCR3-negative and CXCR3-positive naive CD8 T cells. TCRdb reworked the 5' RACE reads into one entry per CDR3 protein, no DNA. The table for this sample gives over 100,000 distinct CDR3 sequences. The sample consisted of naive CXCR3- CD8+ T cells from blood. The receptors shown here come from a human donor in good health. Some clones in this sample may be carry-over from other donors' samples. Both conserved end residues are part of each CDR3. Fields, in order: J gene, V gene, CDR3 protein.

J gene: TRBJ2-7
V gene: TRBV12-3/TRBV12-4
CDR3 protein: CASSNLRSSYEQYF

J gene: TRBJ2-1
V gene: TRBV6-2/TRBV6-3
CDR3 protein: CATRFGGYNEQFF

J gene: TRBJ2-3
V gene: TRBV19
CDR3 protein: CASNGGATDTQYF

J gene: TRBJ2-3
V gene: TRBV10-2
CDR3 protein: CASSESGGEDTQYF

J gene: TRBJ2-1
V gene: TRBV27
CDR3 protein: CASSLFSVAIHEQFF

J gene: TRBJ2-5
V gene: TRBV7-9
CDR3 protein: CASSLVGETQYF

J gene: TRBJ2-1
V gene: TRBV7-9
CDR3 protein: CASSPGRGRAAASSYNEQFF

J gene: TRBJ1-2
V gene: TRBV11-3
CDR3 protein: CASSLYLGKEYGYTF

J gene: TRBJ2-2
V gene: TRBV6-5
CDR3 protein: CASSWSSTGELFF

J gene: TRBJ2-3
V gene: TRBV11-2
CDR3 protein: CASSALGQGEADTQYF

J gene: TRBJ2-7
V gene: TRBV27
CDR3 protein: CASSSHPYEQYF

J gene: TRBJ2-7
V gene: TRBV27
CDR3 protein: CASSLGAGEQYF